The next 10 T cell receptor beta chains were all read from a single sample in a study of CD8 T cells in ankylosing spondylitis. From the 5' RACE reads, TCRdb called clonotypes with MiXCR, one entry per CDR3 protein. Of around 230,000 distinct CDR3 sequences in the sample, 8% to 9.5% were seen once. Sequencing used blood, either unsorted or a sorted T cell fraction (not recorded which). The receptors derive from a male donor with ankylosing spondylitis or in good health (not recorded which).

This clonotype was seen a few times. J is TRBJ1-2 and V is TRBV5-5; D is unclear. This CDR3 has 13 residues. Germline CDR1 reads SGHKS; CDR2 reads YYEKEE (reference sequence). Trimming stripped 9 bases from V and 0 bases from J, with 12 bases between. In nucleotides, the CDR3 is TGTGCCACAAATCCCACCGCTAACTATGGCTACACCTTC. Encoded protein: CATNPTANYGYTF.

This clonotype was observed a few times. This chain links TRBV20-1 with TRBJ1-6, with a possible D match to TRBD1 (5 bases). The CDR3 length is 18 residues. Trimming cost V 0 bases and J 0 bases, with 15 bases left between them. The germline V gene has CDR1 DFQATT and CDR2 SNEGSKA (reference sequence). The CDR3 bases are TGCAGTGCTAGAGAGAAGGACAAGAAAAGCTCCTATAATTCACCCCTCCACTTT. This translates into CSAREKDKKSSYNSPLHF.

The rearrangement links TRBV10-3 to TRBJ2-3; TRBD2 might be the D (6 bases). V lost 8 bases and J 5 bases, leaving 17 bases between the germline ends. Germline lookup yields CDR1 ENHRY and CDR2 SYGVKD. CDR3 length: 14 residues. The CDR3 protein is CAIGGLPSGDTQYF. CDR3 coding DNA: TGTGCCATCGGGGGACTCCCCAGTGGAGATACGCAGTATTTT.

J is TRBJ2-5 and V is TRBV12-3 or TRBV12-4; D unresolved. The CDR3 has 12 amino acids. Trimming shortened V by 3 bases and J by 3 bases, and 5 bases separated the two germline ends. CDR3 nucleotide sequence: TGTGCCAGCAGTTTGATGGAAGAGACCCAGTACTTC. It specifies CASSLMEETQYF.

This clonotype was recorded at least ten times. This chain uses TRBV19 with TRBJ2-7, with D maybe TRBD1 (6 bases). The CDR3 has 13 residues. CDR1 and CDR2 from the germline V gene are LNHDA and SQIVND (reference sequence). V was pared by 4 bases and J by 0 bases, with 7 bases between. CDR3 coding DNA: TGTGCCAGTAGTAGGACAGTCTCCTACGAGCAGTACTTC. Residues: CASSRTVSYEQYF.

This clonotype was observed at least ten times. The rearrangement joins TRBV20-1 to TRBJ2-1; 7 bases line up with TRBD2. This CDR3 has 15 residues. Germline V lookup: CDR1 DFQATT, CDR2 SNEGSKA (reference sequence). Trimming at V came to 0 bases and at J to 4 bases, leaving 6 bases not matched to a gene. CDR3 sequence reads: CSARDPIAGYNEQFF. In DNA form, the CDR3 reads TGCAGTGCTAGAGATCCCATAGCGGGTTACAATGAGCAGTTCTTC.

This clonotype has a count of ten or more. The chain combines TRBV5-1 with TRBJ2-3; 9 positions match TRBD2. The CDR3 loop spans 14 amino acids. Germline V gene lookup returns CDR1 SGHRS and CDR2 YFSETQ. V lost 0 bases and J lost 6; bases outside the gene matches: 2. CDR3 DNA sequence: TGCGCCAGCAGCTTGGTAGCGGGAGCCGATACGCAGTATTTT. The encoded protein is CASSLVAGADTQYF.

This clonotype was observed a few times. This chain uses TRBV30 with TRBJ2-5, with D possibly matching TRBD2 (6 bases). CDR1 GTSNPN and CDR2 SVGIG come from the germline V gene (reference sequence). The V end lost 5 bases, the J end lost 3 bases, and 13 bases lay between the germline ends. CDR3 size: 13 residues. This CDR3 reads CAWVPGEKETQYF. CDR3 DNA: TGTGCCTGGGTCCCGGGAGAAAAAGAGACCCAGTACTTC. The full variable domain, with the rest looked up from reference TRBV30 and TRBJ2-5, is SQTIHQWPATLVQPVGSPLSLECTVEGTSNPNLYWYRQAAGRGLQLLFYSVGIGQISSEVPQNLSASRPQDRQFILSSKKLLLSDSGFYLCAWVPGEKETQYFGPGTRLLVL.

This clonotype was counted between two and nine times. This sequence joins TRBV18 and TRBJ2-5; no firm D call. The germline V gene has CDR1 KGHSH and CDR2 LQKENI. This CDR3 has 13 residues. Deletions cut 3 bases from V and 4 bases from J, with 9 bases between. CDR3 region: CASSPSGSETQYF. The CDR3 coding sequence is TGTGCCAGCTCACCTTCCGGGTCAGAGACCCAGTACTTC. The full variable domain, in which reference TRBV18 and TRBJ2-5 provide the parts outside the CDR3, is NAGVMQNPRHLVRRRGQEARLRCSPMKGHSHVYWYRQLPEEGLKFMVYLQKENIIDESGMPKERFSAEFPKEGPSILRIQQVVRGDSAAYFCASSPSGSETQYFGPGTRLLVL.

At least ten counts were recorded for this clonotype. The chain joins TRBV7-2 to TRBJ2-7; 7 bases are a match to TRBD2. V shed 6 bases, J shed 6 bases, and the junction held 2 bases outside the gene matches. The CDR3 sequence is 11 residues long. From germline, CDR1 is SGHTA and CDR2 FQGNSA. The CDR3 protein is CASSPGGEQYF. The CDR3 DNA follows: TGTGCCAGCAGTCCGGGGGGCGAGCAGTACTTC.